The entry below gives a single TCR beta chain sequence along with its context. The same CDR3 can be traced to other DNA sequences in this sample. This sample was taken from a study of blood T cell repertoires in COVID-19. Study-level information: Sites in the United States, Italy and Spain provided acute and convalescent COVID-19 samples. Sources were T cells, B-cell-depleted T cells, or PBMCs; the material itself was cDNA or gDNA.

Germline lookup yields CDR1 MGHRA and CDR2 YSYEKL. This CDR3 spans 13 amino acids. Trimming stripped 0 bases from V and 4 bases from J, with 6 bases between. Original methodology: It was from reference gene primer amplification that nucleated cell counts were estimated. Method: immunoSEQ multiplex PCR; TCRdb's copy keeps in-frame clones and lacks some. Clone size and the V and J calls come from that table; the DNA yielded D and trimming. Among approximately 250,000 clones listed, 83% were seen once. This sequence was found in a human donor in a cohort sampled during active COVID-19. The sample was peripheral blood. The V call is TRBV4-1, the J call TRBJ1-2; no reliable D call. The CDR3 sequence: CASSQDPGYGYTF. CDR3 coding DNA: TGCGCCAGCAGCCAAGATCCGGGCTATGGCTACACCTTC.